These 29 T cell receptor beta chains share one sample of origin, sequenced in a study of cytomegalovirus exposure and HLA in healthy donors (dated by TCRdb to the late 2010s). The library came from the immunoSEQ multiplex PCR assay. The multiplex PCR relied on a mix of 60 forward primers for TCR Vbeta segments and 13 reverse primers for TCR Jbeta segments. TCRdb took over this immuneACCESS table, retaining in-frame rearrangements with V and J assigned. Such tables are incomplete; in checked studies, under half of the missing clones stem from an unresolved V gene, and the remainder is unexplained. The sample table shows about 62,000 clones, and approximately 87% are seen once. The ten largest clones capture about 1.5% of the sample. Source material: PBMCs. These receptors all stem from a man between 18 and 35 years old in good health and CMV-seronegative.

Only a few counts were recorded for this clone. At one end the junction does not follow the germline gene, possibly because of a read error. This sequence joins TRBV30 and TRBJ1-3, with D perhaps TRBD1 (6 bases). Germline V CDR1 and CDR2: GTSNPN, SVGIG (reference sequence). The CDR3 has 13 residues. CDR3: CAWTQKGGSTIYF. CDR3 nucleotides: TGTGCCTGGACCCAAAAAGGGGGAAGCACCATATATTTT.

Regarding this clone: One junction end does not reproduce the germline sequence, and a read error may be involved. J is TRBJ2-5 and V is TRBV7-7; D is perhaps TRBD1 (5 bases). The CDR3 is 15 residues long. The germline CDR1 and CDR2 sequences are SSHAT and FNYEAQ (reference sequence). The CDR3 reads CASSLVQGFWETQYF. The CDR3 DNA is TGTGCTAGCAGCTTAGTCCAGGGATTTTGGGAGACCCAGTACTTC. The full variable domain, with the rest looked up from reference TRBV7-7 and TRBJ2-5, is GAGVSQSPRYKVTKRGQDVTLRCDPISSHATLYWYQQALGQGPEFLTYFNYEAQPDKSGLPSDRFSAERPEGSISTLTIQRTEQRDSAMYRCASSLVQGFWETQYFGPGTRLLVL.

The J gene is TRBJ1-3, the V gene TRBV6-6; D not resolved. Germline assignment: CDR1 MNHNY and CDR2 SVGAGI (reference sequence). The CDR3 is 15 residues long. Trimming removed 2 bases from V and 4 bases from J, with 12 bases in between. CDR3 residues: CASSYHTKRGNTIYF. DNA of the CDR3: TGTGCCAGCAGTTACCACACTAAGAGGGGAAACACCATATATTTT.

This clone has more than one count but fewer than ten. This chain links TRBV7-2 with TRBJ2-7; 7 bases map to TRBD1. The V gene end was trimmed by 1 base and the J gene end by 0 bases; junction bases not matched to a gene: 12. Germline assignment: CDR1 SGHTA and CDR2 FQGNSA. CDR3 length: 18 residues. The CDR3 DNA follows: TGTGCCAGCAGCTTAGGAGGTTACCAGGGGGTATTCTCCTACGAGCAGTACTTC. It translates to CASSLGGYQGVFSYEQYF.

This chain joins TRBV4-1 and TRBJ1-6; 7 nucleotides align to TRBD1. Germline CDR1 and CDR2: MGHRA and YSYEKL. Trimming took 0 bases from V and 9 from J; bases not matched to a gene: 5. The CDR3 spans 15 residues. CDR3 DNA sequence: TGCGCCAGCAGCCAAGAAGAGGGGGCAGTTTCACCCCTCCACTTT. Its translation is CASSQEEGAVSPLHF.

The chain employs TRBV9 and TRBJ1-4; TRBD1 might be the D (6 bases). Trimming stripped 4 bases from V and 7 bases from J, with 11 bases between. CDR3 size: 13 residues. The germline V gene encodes CDR1 SGDLS and CDR2 YYNGEE. The CDR3 reads CASSPLGGEKLFF. CDR3 bases: TGTGCCAGCAGCCCCCTAGGGGGTGAAAAACTGTTTTTT.

The chain is built from TRBV6-6 and TRBJ1-5; 7 bases line up with TRBD1. The V gene's germline CDR1 is MNHNY and CDR2 SVGAGI (reference sequence). V gave up 6 bases and J gave up 0 bases; unmatched junction bases: 5. There are 15 residues in the CDR3. The chain's CDR3 is CASSGQVNSNQPQHF. In nucleotides, the CDR3 is TGTGCCAGCAGCGGACAGGTAAATAGCAATCAGCCCCAGCATTTT.

The chain employs TRBV7-2 and TRBJ2-1, with 8 bases identical to TRBD2. After removal of 5 bases from V and 15 bases from J, the junction contained 18 bases not matched to a gene. CDR1 and CDR2 (germline): SGHTA, FQGNSA. The CDR3 extends over 15 amino acids. CDR3 residues: CASSPEQRGISSPFF. The CDR3 region has the DNA TGTGCCAGCAGCCCAGAGCAGCGGGGGATATCAAGCCCGTTCTTC.

This chain uses TRBV28 with TRBJ1-1; D is uncertain. Trimming shortened V by 5 bases and J by 0 bases, and 7 bases separated the two germline ends. The length of the CDR3 is 13 residues. Germline CDR1 and CDR2: MDHEN and SYDVKM. CDR3 bases: TGTGCCAGCAGTAGACACCTGAACACTGAAGCTTTCTTT. Translating gives CASSRHLNTEAFF. The full variable domain, its missing parts supplied by reference TRBV28 and TRBJ1-1, is DVKVTQSSRYLVKRTGEKVFLECVQDMDHENMFWYRQDPGLGLRLIYFSYDVKMKEKGDIPEGYSVSREKKERFSLILESASTNQTSMYLCASSRHLNTEAFFGQGTRLTVV.

The J gene is TRBJ1-1, the V gene TRBV14; D unclear. There are 15 residues in the CDR3. Trimming stripped 0 bases from V and 3 bases from J, with 11 bases between. The germline V gene has CDR1 SGHDN and CDR2 FVKESK. CDR3 protein: CASSQEHLDYTEAFF. The DNA for the CDR3 is TGTGCCAGCAGCCAAGAGCACCTAGATTACACTGAAGCTTTCTTT.

The rearrangement joins TRBV12-5 to TRBJ2-7; weak D call: TRBD1 (6 bases). The CDR3 has 18 amino acids. The germline gives CDR1 LGHNT, CDR2 FRNRAP. Trimming left V 0 bases short and J 0 bases short, with 18 bases between. CDR3 coding DNA: TGTGCTAGTGGTTTGGTACTTACCCGACAGGTAAGCTCCTACGAGCAGTACTTC. Protein: CASGLVLTRQVSSYEQYF.

This clone has just a few counts. This chain links TRBV6-1 with TRBJ1-1; 8 bases align to TRBD1. V lost 7 bases and J lost 3; bases outside the gene matches: 7. The CDR3 runs to 14 residues. Germline V CDR1 and CDR2: MNHNS, SASEGT. CDR3 region: CASNARGPDTEAFF. CDR3 coding DNA: TGTGCCAGCAATGCCAGGGGGCCCGACACTGAAGCTTTCTTT.

This rearrangement joins TRBV30 to TRBJ1-1; 9 nucleotides match TRBD1. The CDR3 length is 17 residues. Germline CDR1 is GTSNPN and CDR2 is SVGIG (reference sequence). V was clipped by 1 base and J by 1 base; unmatched bases: 10. The CDR3 here is CAWSDISPGQGNTEAFF. For the CDR3, the DNA is TGTGCCTGGAGTGACATCTCACCGGGACAGGGGAACACTGAAGCTTTCTTT.

This chain joins TRBV28 and TRBJ1-2; D unresolved. This CDR3 has 15 amino acids. Germline lookup yields CDR1 MDHEN and CDR2 SYDVKM. The V gene lost 6 bases and the J gene lost 8 bases, with 22 bases spanning the gap. CDR3 DNA: TGTGCCAGCAGCGCGGGCGGGCAAACCCAACAAGGCTACACCTTC. It encodes CASSAGGQTQQGYTF.

The V call is TRBV7-9, the J call TRBJ1-5; 10 bases agree with TRBD1. The J segment lost 6 bases and the V segment lost 3 bases, leaving 5 bases of the junction unmatched. The CDR3 covers 15 residues. Germline CDR1 is SEHNR and CDR2 is FQNEAQ (reference sequence). This CDR3 is CASSFGTGAGQPQHF. The CDR3 nucleotides read TGTGCCAGCAGCTTTGGGACAGGGGCCGGTCAGCCCCAGCATTTT.

The chain uses TRBV10-3 and TRBJ2-7, with D possibly TRBD1 on 6 matching bases. The CDR3 is 14 residues long. Germline V gene sequence: CDR1 ENHRY, CDR2 SYGVKD. V lost 7 bases to trimming and J lost 2 bases, with 15 bases between them. CDR3 region: CAIMEPGETYEQYF. The CDR3 DNA reads as TGTGCCATCATGGAGCCAGGGGAAACCTACGAGCAGTACTTC.

The rearrangement joins TRBV9 to TRBJ2-4, with 7 bases lining up with TRBD2. The CDR3 totals 14 residues. The J segment lost 7 bases and the V segment lost 3 bases, leaving 7 bases of the junction unmatched. The V gene's germline CDR1 is SGDLS and CDR2 YYNGEE. The CDR3 coding sequence is TGTGCCAGCAGCGAGGGAGGGAGGAGGAACATTCAGTACTTC. It specifies CASSEGGRRNIQYF.

The rearrangement joins TRBV4-1 to TRBJ2-5; 7 nucleotides match TRBD1. Germline trimming cut 0 bases from V and 1 base from J; bases unmatched to any gene: 5. Germline V gene data show CDR1 as MGHRA and CDR2 as YSYEKL. The CDR3 totals 16 residues. The CDR3 DNA reads as TGCGCCAGCAGCCAAGATCCCAGGACAGGCCAAGAGACCCAGTACTTC. Protein product: CASSQDPRTGQETQYF.

This chain connects TRBV5-1 to TRBJ2-1, with a weak D call TRBD1 (6 bases). This CDR3 comprises 16 residues. Germline lookup yields CDR1 SGHRS and CDR2 YFSETQ. V lost 4 bases, J lost 6 bases, and 20 bases lay in between. For the CDR3, the DNA is TGCGCCAGCAGCCCCCTTCACGGGACACCAAGCAATGAGCAGTTCTTC. Translating gives CASSPLHGTPSNEQFF.

The chain has TRBV18 and TRBJ1-1, with TRBD1 as a possible D gene (6 bases). The V and J ends lost 5 bases and 1 base respectively, with 14 bases between them. The CDR3 has 15 residues. The germline V gene has CDR1 KGHSH and CDR2 LQKENI. CDR3 sequence: CASSSATGRNTEAFF. As DNA, the CDR3 is TGTGCCAGCTCATCGGCGACAGGAAGGAACACTGAAGCTTTCTTT.

This rearrangement joins TRBV6-1 to TRBJ2-3; D unclear. Germline CDR1 is MNHNS and CDR2 is SASEGT. Between the trimmed V and J ends, which lost 1 base and 2 bases, there was a span of 10 bases. The CDR3 consists of 15 residues. The CDR3 coding sequence is TGTGCCAGCAGTGAAGGCGGCAGCTTCACAGATACGCAGTATTTT. It yields the protein CASSEGGSFTDTQYF.

V gene TRBV7-9 combines with J gene TRBJ2-5, with 11 nucleotides matching TRBD1. With V trimmed by 5 bases and J by 1 base, 3 bases remained unmatched. Germline V lookup: CDR1 SEHNR, CDR2 FQNEAQ (reference sequence). The CDR3 loop spans 15 amino acids. Here the CDR3 reads CASSAGTGGQETQYF. CDR3 nucleotides: TGTGCCAGCAGCGCCGGGACAGGGGGCCAAGAGACCCAGTACTTC.

The chain couples TRBV7-9 to TRBJ2-3; weak D call: TRBD2 (6 bases). CDR1 and CDR2 (germline): SEHNR, FQNEAQ (reference sequence). The CDR3 runs to 14 residues. V lost 5 bases and J lost 5, with 14 bases in between. The CDR3 loop is CASSPSSAGDTQYF. The CDR3 nucleotides read TGTGCCAGCAGCCCCTCTAGCGCGGGAGATACGCAGTATTTT. Supplemented by reference TRBV7-9 and TRBJ2-3, the full variable domain reads DTGVSQNPRHKITKRGQNVTFRCDPISEHNRLYWYRQTLGQGPEFLTYFQNEAQLEKSRLLSDRFSAERPKGSFSTLEIQRTEQGDSAMYLCASSPSSAGDTQYFGPGTRLTVL.

The chain is built from TRBV2 and TRBJ1-5; D possibly corresponds to TRBD1 (5 bases). Trimming cost V 9 bases and J 5 bases, with 14 bases left between them. CDR3 length equals 13 residues. The germline V gene encodes CDR1 SNHLY and CDR2 FYNNEI. The CDR3 DNA follows: TGTGCCAGTAGGCGGGGGGTAGATCAGCCCCAGCATTTT. The encoded protein is CASRRGVDQPQHF.

This clone occurred once. V gene TRBV2 combines with J gene TRBJ2-3, with TRBD2 as a possible D gene (6 bases). CDR1 and CDR2 from the germline V gene are SNHLY and FYNNEI. This CDR3 has 14 residues. V was pared by 5 bases and J by 6 bases, with 15 bases between. CDR3 region: CASSTSPGADTQYF. DNA for the CDR3: TGTGCCAGCAGTACCTCTCCGGGAGCCGATACGCAGTATTTT.

The gene calls are TRBV29-1 and TRBJ1-1; tentative D call: TRBD1 (5 bases). Germline-derived CDR1 and CDR2 are SQVTM and ANQGSEA. CDR3 length equals 14 residues. V was clipped by 7 bases and J by 8 bases, with 23 bases between them. This chain's CDR3 is CSASHKGPGPEAFF. The CDR3 coding sequence is TGCAGCGCCTCTCATAAGGGGCCGGGTCCCGAAGCTTTCTTT.

The chain joins TRBV7-9 to TRBJ1-2; D might be TRBD1 (5 bases). The V gene's germline CDR1 is SEHNR and CDR2 FQNEAQ (reference sequence). Trimming left V 6 bases short and J 6 bases short, with 26 bases between. The CDR3 has 17 residues. The CDR3 nucleotides read TGTGCCAGCAGGAAAGTTCCGACCCAGGGTAGGCTTAATGGCTACACCTTC. Translated: CASRKVPTQGRLNGYTF.

The chain uses TRBV7-9 and TRBJ2-1, with D uncertain. This CDR3 spans 15 amino acids. V was shortened by 5 bases and J by 0 bases, with 11 bases between the two germline ends. Germline CDR1 is SEHNR and CDR2 is FQNEAQ (reference sequence). CDR3 sequence (DNA): TGTGCCAGCAGCCCTCCCCCGAGCTCCTACAATGAGCAGTTCTTC. This sequence encodes CASSPPPSSYNEQFF.

This clone showed up just a few times. The germline gene is not matched at one end of the junction; a read error may be the cause. V is TRBV7-7 and J is TRBJ2-7; 7 positions match TRBD2. Per germline, CDR1 SSHAT and CDR2 FNYEAQ (reference sequence). CDR3 length: 14 residues. The CDR3 spells CASSQREGNYEQYF. Here the CDR3 DNA reads TGTGCTAGCAGCCAAAGGGAGGGGAACTACGAGCAGTACTTC.